This TCR beta chain was observed in a study of T-cell reconstitution after alpha-beta-depleted transplantation in children. V was clipped by 4 bases and J by 7 bases, with 14 bases between them. In germline, CDR1 is SGHDT, CDR2 YYEEEE. CDR3 length: 13 amino acids. As it was prepared, the TCRbeta library received unique molecular identifiers. TCRdb ran MiXCR on the PCR reads and lists one entry per CDR3 protein. The sample lists about 260,000 distinct CDR3 sequences; roughly 8% were seen once. The source is a male patient younger than 18 who had a stem cell transplant for acute lymphoblastic leukemia, so the T cells may come from the graft donor. Sequencing was performed on PBMCs, mostly from graft donor cells, taken 180 days after TCRalphabeta/CD19-depleted stem cell transplant. The genes are TRBV5-6 and TRBJ1-2; D might be TRBD1 (5 bases). In DNA form, the CDR3 reads TGTGCCAGCAGCCCCGGGGGGAACGGTGGCTACACCTTC. Protein sequence: CASSPGGNGGYTF.